This T cell receptor beta chain was sequenced for a study of shared clonotypes between healthy human individuals. Turning to the study itself: Aged 18 to 49, the donors were a couple of women and three men.

Researchers ran the assay at a deep level. Researchers sequenced unsorted PBMC DNA using ten immunoSEQ deep assay plates. As processed by the authors: ImmunoSEQ gave junction-only sequences without quality scores, so filtering differed. TCRdb keeps only in-frame clones here, not all; method: immunoSEQ multiplex PCR. V, J and clone size derive from that table, while D and trimming were established from the DNA sequence. The sample records roughly 500,000 clones, about four fifths being singletons. CDR1 is SGHAT and CDR2 is FQDESV in the germline V gene (reference sequence). V dropped 6 bases and J dropped 5 bases, with 14 bases sitting between them. The CDR3 consists of 13 residues. Points on this clone: A much larger clone lies one base from this, so it may be a read error.

The material sequenced was PBMCs. The genes are TRBV11-1 and TRBJ2-7; D is undetermined. This TCR came from a woman in her forties in good health. Some clones in this sample may be carry-over from other donors' samples. CDR3 sequence: CASRGESMNEQYF. Here the CDR3 DNA reads TGTGCCAGCAGGGGCGAGAGTATGAACGAGCAGTACTTC.